The present TCR beta chain was sequenced within a study of T-cell reconstitution after alpha-beta-depleted transplantation in children. CDR1 and CDR2 from the germline V gene are LGHNT and FRNRAP. With 2 bases clipped from V and 6 bases from J, the junction kept 10 bases outside the gene matches. The CDR3 is made up of 16 amino acids. TCRbeta library preparation incorporated unique molecular identifiers. TCRdb re-called the PCR reads with MiXCR, one entry per CDR3 protein. Altogether a few hundred thousand distinct CDR3 sequences are present, about 20% being singletons, with the ten largest covering 3% to 4.5%.

The chain is built from TRBV12-5 and TRBJ2-1; 7 bases are shared with TRBD1. The source is a human donor who donated a stem cell graft to a child with acute myeloid leukemia. The specimen comprised PBMCs from the stem cell graft donor, sampled from the stem cell graft. CDR3 loop: CASGLRGQWRSNEQFF. The CDR3 bases are TGTGCTAGTGGTTTGAGGGGACAGTGGAGGTCCAATGAGCAGTTCTTC.